Below are 23 T cell receptor beta chains sequenced from a single sample in a study of CD8+CD57+ T cells in acquired aplastic anemia. Researchers used genomic DNA as the template to profile TCR beta VDJ and CDR3. Each CDR3 protein gets one entry after TCRdb re-called the reads with MiXCR. This table has about 110,000 distinct CDR3 sequences, 51% appearing once. The sequencing input was sorted CD4+, CD8+, or CD8+CD57+ T cells (not recorded which) from PBMCs. The origin of the receptors is a human donor in good health, serving as a control.

A word on this clonotype: This likely comes from a read error, as the CDR3 has no conserved phenylalanine or tryptophan at its end. The CDR3 loop reads CASSLAGLARASEQYL. CDR3 in DNA: TGTGCCAGCAGCTTAGCGGGACTAGCGAGGGCCTCCGAGCAGTACCTC. The rearrangement joins TRBV25-1 to TRBJ2-7; 10 nucleotides line up with TRBD2. V shed 6 bases, J shed 6 bases, and the junction held 14 bases outside the gene matches. The germline V gene encodes CDR1 MGHDK and CDR2 SYGVNS. The CDR3 contains 16 residues.

About this clonotype itself: This may come from a read error, since a much larger clone is one base off. The chain combines TRBV3-1 with TRBJ2-7, with D perhaps TRBD1 (6 bases). Germline V gene data show CDR1 as LGHDT and CDR2 as YNNKEL (reference sequence). CDR3 length equals 18 residues. CDR3: CASSQEGGQSLGSYGQYF. The CDR3 DNA reads as TGTGCCAGCAGCCAAGAAGGAGGACAGTCCCTTGGATCCTACGGGCAGTACTTC.

In nucleotides, the CDR3 is TGTGCCAGCAACGACTTACAGGAAGCCCAACTGTTTTTT. This codes for CASNDLQEAQLFF. The chain has TRBV7-9 and TRBJ1-4, with a tentative D call TRBD1 (5 bases). Germline values: CDR1 SEHNR, CDR2 FQNEAQ (reference sequence). Deletions cut 7 bases from V and 12 bases from J, with 18 bases between. This CDR3 has 13 amino acids.

V and J are TRBV9 and TRBJ1-1, with TRBD1 identical over 7 bases. The CDR3 is made up of 15 amino acids. J lost 3 bases, V lost 4 bases, and 9 bases had no gene match. CDR1 is SGDLS, CDR2 YYNGEE, per germline. CDR3 nucleotide sequence: TGTGCCAGCAGCTACCGGGACAGCACTGACACTGAAGCTTTCTTT. The encoded protein is CASSYRDSTDTEAFF.

Details on this clonotype: Compared with germline, one end of the junction differs, possibly owing to a read error. The chain has TRBV15 and TRBJ2-7, with 10 positions matching TRBD1. Germline CDR1 reads LNHNV; CDR2 reads YYDKDF (reference sequence). The CDR3 is 17 residues long. CDR3 protein: CATSGEEGGTGDYERYF. CDR3 in DNA: TGTGCCACCAGCGGAGAGGAAGGCGGGACAGGGGACTACGAGCGGTACTTC.

This chain joins TRBV25-1 and TRBJ1-1, with 9 nucleotides matching TRBD1. The trim removed 6 bases at V and 2 bases at J, leaving 7 bases unmatched. The CDR3 covers 15 residues. Germline V gene lookup returns CDR1 MGHDK and CDR2 SYGVNS. CDR3 coding DNA: TGTGCCAGCAGCGGGGGACAGGGACCTAACACTGAAGCTTTCTTT. Amino acid sequence: CASSGGQGPNTEAFF. Supplemented by reference TRBV25-1 and TRBJ1-1, the full variable domain reads EADIYQTPRYLVIGTGKKITLECSQTMGHDKMYWYQQDPGMELHLIHYSYGVNSTEKGDLSSESTVSRIRTEHFPLTLESARPSHTSQYLCASSGGQGPNTEAFFGQGTRLTVV.

This chain links TRBV10-3 with TRBJ2-3; D is possibly TRBD2 (6 bases). Germline CDR1 and CDR2: ENHRY and SYGVKD. V lost 5 bases to trimming and J lost 0 bases, with 18 bases between them. The CDR3 totals 17 residues. CDR3 sequence reads: CAISPIVGSGSTDTQYF. The CDR3 nucleotides read TGTGCCATCAGTCCAATTGTAGGCAGCGGGAGCACAGATACGCAGTATTTT.

This clonotype was counted many times. V usage is TRBV19 and J usage is TRBJ2-2; TRBD1 is a possible D gene (5 bases). V lost 1 base, J lost 4 bases, and 10 bases lay in between. The CDR3 sequence is 15 residues long. Germline V gene sequence: CDR1 LNHDA, CDR2 SQIVND (reference sequence). The CDR3 region has the DNA TGTGCCAGTAGTATAGCCGACAGACCCACCGGGGAGCTGTTTTTT. It codes for CASSIADRPTGELFF.

A few counts support this clonotype. This CDR3 reads CSAVRDNEQFF. The CDR3 nucleotides read TGCAGTGCTGTGCGGGACAATGAGCAGTTCTTC. V usage is TRBV20-1 and J usage is TRBJ2-1; tentatively, D is TRBD2 (5 bases). Deletions cut 5 bases from V and 5 bases from J, with 7 bases between. The CDR3 sequence is 11 residues long. CDR1 DFQATT and CDR2 SNEGSKA come from the germline V gene (reference sequence).

This clonotype has ten or more counts. This chain joins TRBV25-1 and TRBJ2-7, with D perhaps given as TRBD1 or TRBD2 (6 bases each). Trimming cost V 4 bases and J 1 base, with 11 bases left between them. The CDR3 totals 14 residues. Germline lookup yields CDR1 MGHDK and CDR2 SYGVNS. The CDR3 reads CASSGGDISYEQYF. CDR3 DNA sequence: TGTGCCAGCAGTGGGGGGGACATATCCTACGAGCAGTACTTC.

The chain links TRBV10-3 to TRBJ1-1; no clear D gene. V lost 6 bases, J lost 1 base, and 6 bases lay in between. The V gene's germline CDR1 is ENHRY and CDR2 SYGVKD. CDR3 length equals 12 residues. This chain's CDR3 is CAISAENTEAFF. As DNA, the CDR3 is TGTGCCATCAGCGCAGAGAACACTGAAGCTTTCTTT.

The V and J genes are TRBV9 and TRBJ2-5, with D hard to call. The CDR3 consists of 13 residues. Germline-derived CDR1 and CDR2 are SGDLS and YYNGEE. Trimming took 0 bases from V and 4 from J, leaving 7 bases between them. CDR3 sequence (DNA): TGTGCCAGCAGCGTAGGTACCTTAGAGACCCAGTACTTC. Protein sequence: CASSVGTLETQYF.

This chain joins TRBV2 and TRBJ2-7; D is ambiguous. CDR1 and CDR2 from the germline V gene are SNHLY and FYNNEI. The ends were cut back, 7 bases at V and 2 bases at J, with 12 bases in the middle. The CDR3 spans 13 residues. The CDR3, as DNA: TGTGCCAGCATAACGTCTGGAGCCTACGAGCAGTACTTC. Encoded protein: CASITSGAYEQYF.

This chain links TRBV10-3 with TRBJ2-7, with 11 positions matching TRBD2. Unmatched junction bases numbered 5, after V lost 4 bases and J lost 3 bases. CDR3 length equals 15 residues. Per germline, CDR1 ENHRY and CDR2 SYGVKD. This CDR3 reads CAISARTSGFYEQYF. The DNA of the CDR3 is TGTGCCATCAGTGCCCGGACTAGCGGGTTCTACGAGCAGTACTTC.

V is TRBV3-1 and J is TRBJ1-5, with 10 positions matching TRBD1. The length of the CDR3 is 17 residues. Per germline, CDR1 LGHDT and CDR2 YNNKEL (reference sequence). V trimming: 3 bases; J trimming: 6 bases; junction bases outside the gene matches: 11. CDR3 residues: CASSHTRDRGCFQPQHF. In DNA form, the CDR3 reads TGTGCCAGCAGCCATACTCGGGACAGGGGCTGTTTTCAGCCCCAGCATTTT. Based on the CDR3 plus reference TRBV3-1 and TRBJ1-5, the full variable domain is DTAVSQTPKYLVTQMGNDKSIKCEQNLGHDTMYWYKQDSKKFLKIMFSYNNKELIINETVPNRFSPKSPDKAHLNLHINSLELGDSAVYFCASSHTRDRGCFQPQHFGDGTRLSIL.

This clonotype was observed at least ten times. The CDR3 coding sequence is TGCAGTGCTAGATTCCTCGGTGCCGAAAAGTTATCACTTCGTACGCAGTATTTT. Its protein is CSARFLGAEKLSLRTQYF. J is TRBJ2-3 and V is TRBV20-1; no clear D gene. Germline V lookup: CDR1 DFQATT, CDR2 SNEGSKA (reference sequence). V dropped 2 bases and J dropped 8 bases, with 29 bases sitting between them. The CDR3 is 18 amino acids.

Concerning this clonotype: Compared with germline, one end of the junction differs, possibly owing to a read error. The V and J genes are TRBV13 and TRBJ2-1, with 10 bases lining up with TRBD2. CDR3 length: 16 amino acids. The germline V gene has CDR1 PRHDT and CDR2 FYEKMQ (reference sequence). Here the CDR3 reads CASSSDPSGGYNGQFF. In DNA, the CDR3 is TGTGCCAGCAGCTCCGATCCTAGCGGGGGCTACAATGGGCAGTTCTTC.

This chain uses TRBV4-2 with TRBJ1-2; TRBD1 might be the D (5 bases). Germline assignment: CDR1 LGHNA and CDR2 YNFKEQ. V lost 0 bases to trimming and J lost 4 bases, with 9 bases between them. The CDR3 runs to 14 residues. The CDR3 spells CASSQEGGTYGYTF. DNA for the CDR3: TGTGCCAGCAGCCAAGAGGGGGGAACCTATGGCTACACCTTC.

The table lists this clonotype with a count of one. A much bigger clone sits one base away, suggesting this may be a read error. This chain connects TRBV10-3 to TRBJ2-7, with unresolved D. Looked up from germline, CDR1 is ENHRY and CDR2 is SYGVKD. The V gene lost 4 bases and the J gene lost 0 bases, with 1 base spanning the gap. This CDR3 is built from 11 residues. CDR3 in amino acids: CAISVSYEQYF. CDR3 nucleotide sequence: TGTGCCATCAGTGTCTCCTACGAGCAGTACTTC.

J is TRBJ2-7 and V is TRBV25-1, with D unresolved. Looked up from germline, CDR1 is MGHDK and CDR2 is SYGVNS. V was cut by 3 bases and J by 4 bases, with 7 bases left in between. The CDR3 runs 12 residues. The CDR3 is CASSDTAYEQYF. The CDR3 bases are TGTGCCAGCAGTGATACGGCGTACGAGCAGTACTTC.

This clonotype was counted ten times or more. CDR3 loop: CASSLSGGGETQYF. The CDR3 nucleotides read TGTGCCAGCAGCCTTAGCGGGGGCGGTGAGACCCAGTACTTC. The rearrangement joins TRBV14 to TRBJ2-5; 9 bases align to TRBD2. After removal of 4 bases from V and 5 bases from J, the junction contained 5 bases not matched to a gene. CDR3 length: 14 amino acids. From germline, CDR1 is SGHDN and CDR2 FVKESK.

This clonotype was counted at least ten times. The CDR3 loop reads CASSSNHPGAQNYNEQFF. CDR3 nucleotides: TGTGCCAGCAGCTCGAACCACCCAGGGGCTCAAAACTACAATGAGCAGTTCTTC. The genes are TRBV7-6 and TRBJ2-1, with a weak D call TRBD1 (6 bases). Deletions cut 4 bases from V and 3 bases from J, with 22 bases between. The V gene's germline CDR1 is SGHVS and CDR2 FNYEAQ. The CDR3 loop spans 18 amino acids. Complete variable domain (other parts from reference TRBV7-6 and TRBJ2-1): GAGVSQSPRYKVTKRGQDVALRCDPISGHVSLYWYRQALGQGPEFLTYFNYEAQQDKSGLPNDRFSAERPEGSISTLTIQRTEQRDSAMYRCASSSNHPGAQNYNEQFFGPGTRLTVL.

Ten or more counts support this clonotype. The gene calls are TRBV12-3 or TRBV12-4 and TRBJ1-2; TRBD1 matches 8 bases. V dropped 5 bases and J dropped 1; count of bases not matched to a gene: 6. The CDR3 consists of 15 residues. The CDR3 DNA reads TGTGCCAGCAGTCATGGACAGGGAGATAACTATGGCTACACCTTC. Residues: CASSHGQGDNYGYTF.